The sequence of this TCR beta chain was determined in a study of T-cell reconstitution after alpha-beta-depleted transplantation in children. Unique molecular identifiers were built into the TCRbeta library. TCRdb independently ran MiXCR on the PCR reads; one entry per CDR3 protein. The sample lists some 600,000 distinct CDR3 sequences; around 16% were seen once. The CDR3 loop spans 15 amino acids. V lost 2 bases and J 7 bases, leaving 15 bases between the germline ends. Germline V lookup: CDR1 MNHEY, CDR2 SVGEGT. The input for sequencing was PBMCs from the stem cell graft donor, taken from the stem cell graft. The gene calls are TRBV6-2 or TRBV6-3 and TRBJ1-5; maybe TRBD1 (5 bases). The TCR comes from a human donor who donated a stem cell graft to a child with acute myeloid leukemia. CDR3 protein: CASSYERGTEQPQHF. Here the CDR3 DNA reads TGTGCCAGCAGTTACGAGAGGGGTACCGAACAGCCCCAGCATTTT.